This T cell receptor beta chain was captured in a study of tumor-infiltrating lymphocytes in primary liver carcinoma. Across the whole study: All patients, whether men or women, fell within 30 to 69 years of age.

Germline CDR1 and CDR2: ENHRY and SYGVKD. The germline V and J ends were trimmed by 6 bases and 1 base, with 10 bases remaining between them. The CDR3 has 13 residues. Extraction also yielded germline DNA, while blood RNA was obtained from unsorted whole blood. This clonotype has a handful of counts. Its antigen is unidentified. Study-level results: Reduced overlap was seen in tumor-adjacent and tumor-blood pairs versus tumor region pairs. Blood fell significantly below tumors in its top-250-clone fraction (p = 0.039).

A constant-region primer served to make TCR beta cDNA from about 500 ng total RNA. Library construction for TCR beta comprised three nested multiplex PCR rounds performed with slightly modified ARM-PCR. TRBV1-TRBV30 forward and Cbeta reverse primers drove the first two roughly 10-cycle rounds. TCRdb called the multiplex PCR reads again in MiXCR, with one record for every CDR3 protein. The sample has 330,000 or so distinct CDR3 sequences, around 60% seen once. The chain couples TRBV10-3 to TRBJ2-7; no definite D call. The sequencing input was peripheral blood. This TCR came from a middle-aged man with primary liver carcinoma and hepatitis B virus infection. The CDR3 is CAIRDGQSYEQYF. As DNA, the CDR3 is TGTGCCATCAGGGACGGGCAATCCTACGAGCAGTACTTC.